A selection of T cell receptor beta chains follows, all from one sample in a study of vaccination effects on CD4 cells after COVID-19. Clones were sequenced by immunoSEQ multiplex PCR, and TCRdb holds only the in-frame ones, with some missing. The repertoire includes around 32,000 clones, less than 80% of them detected once, and about 8.7% sits in the top ten. Their antigens remain unidentified. Here the sequenced sample was CD4+ T cells from PBMCs cultured with SARS-CoV-2 spike peptides, taken after COVID-19 vaccination. The receptors were sampled from a human donor who received a COVID-19 vaccine. CDR3s include the opening cysteine and the closing phenylalanine or tryptophan. A D gene is named only where the DNA matches it firmly. Expanded clones are given a class, and other clones once, few, many or no size at all.

>TRBV2|15|TRBJ2-3|TRBD2|-
CASSEGLANRDTQYF
TGTGCCAGCAGCGAGGGACTAGCTAACCGGGATACGCAGTATTTT
>TRBV6-4|15|TRBJ1-2|-|few
CASSPTGGRRDGYTF
TGTGCCAGCAGCCCCACCGGGGGGCGGCGCGATGGCTACACCTTC
>TRBV7-9|15|TRBJ1-1|-|-
CASSLDRFMNTEAFF
TGTGCCAGCAGCTTAGACAGATTCATGAACACTGAAGCTTTCTTT
>TRBV5-6|15|TRBJ1-6|TRBD1|-
CASSLRTGQNSPLHF
TGTGCCAGCAGCCTAAGGACAGGGCAAAATTCACCCCTCCACTTT
>TRBV3-1/TRBV3-2|14|TRBJ1-6|-|-
CASSQEQGNTPLHF
TGTGCCAGCAGCCAAGAACAGGGTAATACACCCCTCCACTTT
>TRBV7-9|14|TRBJ1-5|TRBD1|once
CASSPGQRNQPQHF
TGTGCCAGCAGCCCGGGACAGCGGAATCAGCCCCAGCATTTT
>TRBV28|16|TRBJ2-7|-|-
CASSLGGGGSSYEQYF
TGTGCCAGCAGCCTCGGAGGGGGGGGGAGCTCCTACGAGCAGTACTTC
>TRBV7-9|15|TRBJ2-2|-|few
CASSLFTPNTGELFF
TGTGCCAGCAGCTTATTTACCCCGAACACCGGGGAGCTGTTTTTT
>TRBV7-8|14|TRBJ2-3|-|-
CASSLSSWADTQYF
TGTGCCAGCAGCTTATCCTCATGGGCAGATACGCAGTATTTT
>TRBV10-3|15|TRBJ1-5|-|few
CAISESQGSNQPQHF
TGTGCCATCAGTGAAAGTCAGGGGAGCAATCAGCCCCAGCATTTT
>TRBV18|16|TRBJ1-1|-|few
CASSPIWDAKTIEAFF
TGTGCCAGCTCACCAATTTGGGACGCAAAAACCATTGAAGCTTTCTTT
>TRBV6-5|14|TRBJ1-5|-|few
CASSYSYSNQPQHF
TGTGCCAGCAGTTACTCATATAGCAATCAGCCCCAGCATTTT
>TRBV11-3|17|TRBJ2-6|-|-
CASSLSQGGFGANVLTF
TGTGCCAGCAGCTTATCGCAAGGAGGCTTTGGGGCCAACGTCCTGACTTTC
>TRBV11-3|14|TRBJ2-1|-|-
CASSSARRSNEQFF
TGTGCCAGCAGCTCCGCCCGGCGTTCCAATGAGCAGTTCTTC
>TRBV10-2|16|TRBJ1-4|-|medium-sized
CASSDKGKEGNEKLFF
TGCGCCAGCAGTGACAAGGGAAAGGAGGGTAATGAAAAACTGTTTTTT
>TRBV6-2/TRBV6-3|15|TRBJ2-3|TRBD2|-
CASSHYGGAADTQYF
TGTGCCAGCAGTCACTACGGGGGGGCGGCAGATACGCAGTATTTT
>TRBV18|15|TRBJ1-5|TRBD1|few
CASSQSQGAGQPQHF
TGTGCCAGCTCACAATCACAGGGGGCGGGCCAGCCCCAGCATTTT
>TRBV19|17|TRBJ2-1|TRBD2|-
CASSSTPLAGFSNEQFF
TGTGCCAGTAGTTCTACCCCCCTAGCGGGATTCAGTAATGAGCAGTTCTTC
>TRBV29-1|14|TRBJ2-4|-|-
CSVGRGGTKNIQYF
TGCAGCGTTGGGAGGGGGGGGACCAAAAACATTCAGTACTTC
>TRBV5-1|17|TRBJ1-2|-|-
CATKEGPGPPAGVGNTF
TGCGCCACCAAGGAAGGCCCCGGACCCCCCGCCGGGGTGGGAAACACCTTC
>TRBV14|17|TRBJ2-7|TRBD2|-
CASSPRGAGVISYEQYF
TGTGCCAGCAGCCCCCGTGGGGCGGGGGTAATCTCCTACGAGCAGTACTTC
>TRBV7-9|15|TRBJ2-3|TRBD1|-
CASSAGQGGSDTQYF
TGTGCCAGCAGCGCGGGACAGGGGGGCTCAGATACGCAGTATTTT
>TRBV28|16|TRBJ2-7|-|-
CASSYPRLGPSYEQYF
TGTGCCAGCAGTTATCCTCGACTCGGTCCCTCCTACGAGCAGTACTTC
>TRBV2|19|TRBJ1-1|TRBD1|-
CASSERPPFRGRGSTEAFF
TGTGCCAGCAGTGAAAGGCCCCCGTTCAGGGGCAGGGGGAGTACTGAAGCTTTCTTT
>TRBV12-5|13|TRBJ1-1|-|-
CASGLTWGAEAFF
TGTGCTAGTGGTTTGACGTGGGGAGCTGAAGCTTTCTTT
>TRBV9|15|TRBJ2-5|-|-
CASSVGTISRETQYF
TGTGCCAGCAGCGTAGGGACTATTAGTCGAGAGACCCAGTACTTC
>TRBV6-6|13|TRBJ1-6|TRBD1|-
CASRQGENSPLHF
TGTGCCAGCAGACAGGGGGAGAATTCACCCCTCCACTTT
>TRBV6-5|13|TRBJ2-1|-|-
CASSNYAEDEQFF
TGTGCCAGCAGTAATTACGCAGAGGATGAGCAGTTCTTC
>TRBV9|16|TRBJ2-2|TRBD2|-
CASTKGLESWTGELFF
TGTGCCAGCACCAAGGGACTAGAGTCTTGGACCGGGGAGCTGTTTTTT
>TRBV7-8|15|TRBJ2-7|TRBD2|-
CASSITSGSLYEQYF
TGTGCCAGCAGCATTACTAGCGGGAGTTTGTACGAGCAGTACTTC
>TRBV13|16|TRBJ2-3|TRBD2|-
CASSLGGLVSTDTQYF
TGTGCCAGCAGCTTGGGGGGACTAGTTAGCACAGATACGCAGTATTTT
>TRBV27|13|TRBJ2-1|-|-
CASSLRGDGEQFF
TGTGCCAGCAGTTTAAGGGGGGACGGTGAGCAGTTCTTC
>TRBV11-2|15|TRBJ2-1|TRBD2|-
CASSLGLAGVNEQFF
TGTGCCAGCAGCTTAGGCCTAGCGGGAGTGAATGAGCAGTTCTTC
>TRBV18|16|TRBJ2-2|-|few
CASSPESRFGAGELFF
TGTGCCAGCTCACCAGAATCCCGGTTTGGGGCCGGGGAGCTGTTTTTT
>TRBV3-1/TRBV3-2|18|TRBJ1-5|TRBD1|-
CASSQDFGGDRKHQPQHF
TGTGCCAGCAGCCAAGATTTTGGCGGGGACAGAAAACATCAGCCCCAGCATTTT
>TRBV6-2/TRBV6-3|16|TRBJ2-5|-|few
CASSNLGTPHSETQYF
TGTGCCAGCAGTAATTTAGGGACTCCTCATTCGGAGACCCAGTACTTC
>TRBV4-1|17|TRBJ2-1|TRBD2|-
CASSQAGAASGGNEQFF
TGCGCCAGCAGCCAAGCTGGGGCTGCTAGCGGGGGGAATGAGCAGTTCTTC
>TRBV27|15|TRBJ2-1|-|-
CASSLSASRDNEQFF
TGTGCCAGCAGTTTATCGGCATCCAGGGACAATGAGCAGTTCTTC
>TRBV18|13|TRBJ2-3|-|-
CASSPDSTDTQYF
TGTGCCAGCTCACCAGACAGCACAGATACGCAGTATTTT
>TRBV4-1|14|TRBJ2-3|-|few
CASSQVSSTDTQYF
TGCGCCAGCAGCCAAGTGTCCAGCACAGATACGCAGTATTTT
>TRBV4-1|16|TRBJ1-2|TRBD1|-
CASSHQNRGQNYGYTF
TGCGCCAGCAGCCACCAGAACAGGGGGCAAAACTATGGCTACACCTTC
>TRBV19|15|TRBJ2-1|TRBD1|-
CASSRQGLGNNEQFF
TGTGCCAGTAGTAGACAGGGGTTAGGGAACAATGAGCAGTTCTTC
>TRBV5-8|11|TRBJ1-1|-|few
CASSLATEAFF
TGTGCCAGCAGCCTTGCGACTGAAGCTTTCTTT
>TRBV18|15|TRBJ2-3|-|few
CASSVNSPDRDTQYF
TGTGCCAGCTCAGTCAACAGTCCCGATAGGGATACGCAGTATTTT
>TRBV5-5|17|TRBJ1-5|-|-
CASSPRVTTSSNQPQHF
TGTGCCAGCAGTCCCCGGGTCACAACCTCGAGCAATCAGCCCCAGCATTTT
>TRBV5-1|15|TRBJ1-6|-|-
CASSDGGPYNSPLHF
TGCGCCAGCAGCGACGGAGGGCCCTATAATTCACCCCTCCACTTT
>TRBV6-5|14|TRBJ2-5|-|-
CASSFTGYQETQYF
TGTGCCAGCAGTTTTACGGGATACCAAGAGACCCAGTACTTC
>TRBV11-3|18|TRBJ2-5|-|-
CASSLGSLGRRKKETQYF
TGTGCCAGCAGCTTAGGGTCGTTGGGGCGTCGGAAAAAAGAGACCCAGTACTTC
>TRBV11-2|17|TRBJ2-1|TRBD2|few
CASSLVGLAGSYNEQFF
TGTGCCAGCAGCTTAGTAGGCCTAGCGGGCTCCTACAATGAGCAGTTCTTC
>TRBV2|15|TRBJ2-5|TRBD1|once
CASSSGQGAYETQYF
TGTGCCAGCAGTTCGGGACAGGGGGCCTATGAGACCCAGTACTTC
>TRBV5-5|15|TRBJ2-7|TRBD1|-
CASSLSQGQSYEQYF
TGTGCCAGCAGCTTGTCTCAGGGACAGTCCTACGAGCAGTACTTC
>TRBV7-9|15|TRBJ1-6|TRBD1|few
CASSSGGTESPPLHF
TGTGCCAGCAGCTCAGGGGGCACGGAGTCGCCACCCCTCCACTTT
>TRBV5-1|17|TRBJ1-2|TRBD1|-
CASSPWGTGVANYGYTF
TGCGCCAGCAGCCCTTGGGGGACAGGGGTAGCTAACTATGGCTACACCTTC
>TRBV3-1/TRBV3-2|12|TRBJ1-1|-|-
CASSQSNTEAFF
TGTGCCAGCAGCCAATCTAACACTGAAGCTTTCTTT
>TRBV14|14|TRBJ1-2|-|-
CASSQNMGQHGYTF
TGTGCCAGCAGCCAAAATATGGGTCAGCATGGCTACACCTTC